This TCR beta chain was obtained from a study of cytomegalovirus exposure and HLA in healthy donors. 60 Vbeta and 13 Jbeta primers were used in PCR. Sequencing was performed with immunoSEQ multiplex PCR; in TCRdb, only in-frame clones are kept and a portion is missing. The sample gives approximately 180,000 clones, roughly 78% of which show up once; about 12% is in the top ten. This clone has only one observation. Its antigen remains unknown. Its ends do not fully match the called genes, so a read error is possible. General study findings and limits: A later examination showed that TCR association rates differed by HLA locus, with DRB1 most and HLA-C fewest. Clonal expansion was found to be greater in HLA-associated TCR beta chains than in equally common others in a later analysis.

Germline loops: CDR1 MNHNS, CDR2 SASEGT. The CDR3 loop spans 14 amino acids. The source is a woman aged 45-65 years in good health and CMV-seropositive. The chain couples TRBV6-1 to TRBJ2-7; 7 nucleotides match TRBD1. The sequenced sample was PBMCs. CDR3 sequence reads: CASSERGPSYEQCF. In DNA form, the CDR3 reads TGTGCCAGCAGTGAGAGGGGGCCTTCCTACGAGCAGTGCTTC.